This entry lists 14 T cell receptor beta chains sequenced from one sample in a study of blood T cell repertoires in COVID-19. The table came from immunoSEQ multiplex PCR; TCRdb's copy has only in-frame clones and leaves some out. The repertoire includes under 55,000 clones, approximately 80% of them detected once, and around 15% sits in the top ten. Sequencing was carried out using peripheral blood. The receptor set was obtained from a human donor in a cohort sampled during active COVID-19.

The rearrangement uses TRBV12-5 and TRBJ2-2; weak D call: TRBD1 (5 bases). The germline gives CDR1 LGHNT, CDR2 FRNRAP. The CDR3 covers 13 residues. V gave up 0 bases and J gave up 6 bases, with 5 bases separating them. The CDR3 loop reads CASGLVGPGELFF. CDR3 nucleotides: TGTGCTAGTGGTTTGGTGGGGCCCGGGGAGCTGTTTTTT.

The genes are TRBV2 and TRBJ1-4, with 9 bases fitting TRBD1. Germline V gene lookup returns CDR1 SNHLY and CDR2 FYNNEI. Trimming took 5 bases from V and 5 from J; bases not matched to a gene: 3. CDR3 length: 14 amino acids. The CDR3 sequence is CASSMGQGNEKLFF. The DNA of the CDR3 is TGTGCCAGCAGTATGGGACAGGGAAATGAAAAACTGTTTTTT.

This chain joins TRBV4-2 and TRBJ2-2, with TRBD2 as a possible D gene (7 bases). V was trimmed by 4 bases and J by 7 bases, leaving 16 bases between them. The CDR3 length is 15 residues. CDR1 and CDR2 (germline): LGHNA, YNFKEQ. In DNA form, the CDR3 reads TGTGCCAGCAGCCTCGGGGGCGGGAGAATCGGGGAGCTGTTTTTT. This sequence encodes CASSLGGGRIGELFF.

The CDR3 DNA follows: TGTGCCAGCAGTTTCGGGAGGGGGCGCGGCTACACCTTC. Translated, it gives CASSFGRGRGYTF. The J gene is TRBJ1-2, the V gene TRBV27; 7 nucleotides line up with TRBD1. Germline V lookup: CDR1 MNHEY, CDR2 SMNVEV (reference sequence). The CDR3 runs to 13 residues. After removal of 3 bases from V and 8 bases from J, the junction contained 6 bases not matched to a gene.

This chain joins TRBV11-2 and TRBJ1-4; 8 bases are a match to TRBD1. CDR1 and CDR2 from the germline V gene are SGHAT and FQNNGV. The CDR3 spans 14 residues. Germline trimming cut 5 bases from V and 8 bases from J; bases unmatched to any gene: 7. CDR3 DNA: TGTGCCAGCAGCCCCCGGACAGGGCGAGAAAAACTGTTTTTT. Translation gives CASSPRTGREKLFF.

The chain combines TRBV10-3 with TRBJ2-2, with D possibly matching TRBD2 (5 bases). The V gene's germline CDR1 is ENHRY and CDR2 SYGVKD. The CDR3 spans 15 residues. V lost 10 bases to trimming and J lost 3 bases, with 18 bases between them. This CDR3 reads CATSGNGLYTGELFF. The CDR3 DNA reads TGTGCCACAAGCGGAAATGGTTTGTACACCGGGGAGCTGTTTTTT.

The count of this clone is one. The rearrangement links TRBV27 to TRBJ1-2; perhaps TRBD1 as D (5 bases). CDR1 is MNHEY and CDR2 is SMNVEV in the germline V gene (reference sequence). V was cut by 1 base and J by 3 bases, with 9 bases left in between. This CDR3 contains 14 residues. The CDR3 here is CASSLLWGDYGYTF. The CDR3 coding sequence is TGTGCCAGCAGTTTATTGTGGGGGGACTATGGCTACACCTTC.

The V call is TRBV18, the J call TRBJ2-3; D possibly corresponds to TRBD2 (6 bases). V was pared by 0 bases and J by 0 bases, with 7 bases between. The CDR3 length is 15 residues. In germline, CDR1 is KGHSH, CDR2 LQKENI. The CDR3 DNA sequence: TGTGCCAGCTCACCACCAGGGACTAGCACAGATACGCAGTATTTT. Translated: CASSPPGTSTDTQYF.

V usage is TRBV6-5 and J usage is TRBJ1-4; tentatively, D is TRBD1 (6 bases). Trimming removed 6 bases at V and 6 bases at J, with 11 bases between. Germline V gene lookup returns CDR1 MNHEY and CDR2 SVGAGI. The length of the CDR3 is 13 residues. The CDR3 DNA is TGTGCCAGCAGGGGGGGGCAGGATGAAAAACTGTTTTTT. Its translation is CASRGGQDEKLFF.

This chain uses TRBV13 with TRBJ2-7; D perhaps matches TRBD2 (6 bases). Trimming removed 5 bases at V and 3 bases at J, with 20 bases between. CDR3 length: 16 residues. The germline CDR1 and CDR2 sequences are PRHDT and FYEKMQ (reference sequence). The CDR3 spells CASSRFLRDVHYEQYF. CDR3 coding DNA: TGTGCCAGCAGCCGATTTTTGCGGGACGTTCACTACGAGCAGTACTTC.

The gene calls are TRBV3-1 (or the pseudogene TRBV3-2) and TRBJ2-7; possibly TRBD2 for D (6 bases). The CDR3 runs 14 residues. Germline V lookup: CDR1 LGHDT, CDR2 YNNKEL (reference sequence). Trimming pared 0 bases from V and 3 bases from J, leaving 9 bases between. CDR3 region: CASSQDGEVYEQYF. In DNA, the CDR3 is TGTGCCAGCAGCCAAGACGGGGAGGTCTACGAGCAGTACTTC.

V is TRBV5-6 and J is TRBJ2-4; maybe TRBD1 (5 bases). Trimming took 2 bases from V and 4 from J, leaving 10 bases between them. Germline V lookup: CDR1 SGHDT, CDR2 YYEEEE. The CDR3 covers 14 residues. The CDR3 nucleotides read TGTGCCAGCAGCTTATCCGACAGAAAAAACATTCAGTACTTC. Translation: CASSLSDRKNIQYF.

The genes are TRBV12-3 or TRBV12-4 and TRBJ1-6; D unresolved. CDR3 length: 12 residues. Deletions cut 5 bases from V and 8 bases from J, with 7 bases between. CDR3 nucleotides: TGTGCCAGCAGTCTCTCGTATTCACCCCTCCACTTT. Translation gives CASSLSYSPLHF.

CDR3 coding DNA: TGTGCCAGCAGCCTCAGATACACCGGGGAGCTGTTTTTT. Translated: CASSLRYTGELFF. This rearrangement joins TRBV6-4 to TRBJ2-2; D uncertain. V lost 6 bases and J 3 bases, leaving 8 bases between the germline ends. Germline V gene data show CDR1 as MRHNA and CDR2 as SNTAGT. This CDR3 comprises 13 residues.